In this sample, the clone carrying this TCR beta chain turned up a few times. This same CDR3 is encoded by further DNA sequences in the sample. This CDR3 spans 14 amino acids. After removal of 3 bases from V and 5 bases from J, the junction contained 4 bases not matched to a gene. CDR1 is LNHDA, CDR2 SQIVND, per germline (reference sequence). Repertoires were generated with immunoSEQ multiplex PCR, while TCRdb's copy carries only in-frame clones and drops some. This repertoire shows tens of thousands of clones, approximately 89% found once; its top ten account for more than 2%. The record originates from a study of blood T cell repertoires in COVID-19.

The specimen sequenced was peripheral blood. The V call is TRBV19, the J call TRBJ1-1; 9 bases align to TRBD1. The TCR comes from a man over 45 with acute or convalescent COVID-19. This CDR3 reads CASSIGQGRTEAFF. The CDR3 DNA reads TGTGCCAGTAGTATCGGACAGGGGCGTACTGAAGCTTTCTTT.